This TCR beta chain was identified during a study of shared clonotypes between healthy human individuals. The method was immunoSEQ multiplex PCR; TCRdb's version includes in-frame clones alone and lacks a portion of them. The table lists around 640,000 clones, around 96% of them singletons, with less than 0.12% in the top ten. General study results and limits: Rarefaction indicated that sorted-subset sequencing remained incomplete although depth was large.

Details on this clone: Its antigen is currently unknown.

With 5 bases removed from V and 7 bases from J, the gap between germline ends came to 25 bases. Looked up from germline, CDR1 is SGHAT and CDR2 is FQNNGV. The CDR3 is made up of 17 amino acids. Positively selected for CCR7, the CD45RO-negative cells used as naive CD8 cells excluded terminally differentiated effector memory CD45RA+ cells. The healthy adult donors were HIV-negative and reported no recent acute infections or vaccinations. This receptor was taken from a woman younger than 45 in good health. The rearrangement joins TRBV11-2 to TRBJ2-3; tentatively, D is TRBD1 or TRBD2 (5 bases each). What was sequenced was naive CD8+ T cells sorted from blood. CDR3 DNA: TGTGCCAGCAGCCTCTCACCGGGCCCCGGGACGGTGAATACGCAGTATTTT. Its translation is CASSLSPGPGTVNTQYF.